This TCR beta chain emerged from a study of blood T cell repertoires in COVID-19. Overall study context: Sample material is recorded as cDNA or gDNA derived from T cells, B-cell-depleted T cells, or PBMCs.

Losses at the gene ends were 7 bases for V and 1 base for J; bases not matched to a gene: 11. The CDR3 contains 16 residues. The germline V gene has CDR1 ENHRY and CDR2 SYGVKD. Profiled with immunoSEQ multiplex PCR; TCRdb holds only in-frame clones, not every one. The profile shows about 170,000 clones, approximately 85% of them singletons. This chain uses TRBV10-3 with TRBJ1-1; TRBD1 matches at 8 bases. This sequence originates from a man aged 40-49 years who had recovered from COVID-19. Sequencing was done on a sample of peripheral blood. The DNA of the CDR3 is TGTGCCATCACCCCAAGACAGGGGACTGGGAACACTGAAGCTTTCTTT. Translated: CAITPRQGTGNTEAFF.